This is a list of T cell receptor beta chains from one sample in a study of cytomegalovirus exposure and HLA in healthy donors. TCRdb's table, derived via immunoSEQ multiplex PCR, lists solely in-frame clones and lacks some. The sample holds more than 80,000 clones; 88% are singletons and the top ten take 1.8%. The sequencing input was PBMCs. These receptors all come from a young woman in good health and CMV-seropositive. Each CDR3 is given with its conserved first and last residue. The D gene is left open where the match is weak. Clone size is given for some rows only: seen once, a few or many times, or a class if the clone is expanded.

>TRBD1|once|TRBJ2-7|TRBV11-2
TGTGCCAGCAGCTCTGGGAGGACAGGGTTTCTCCTCTCCTCCTACGAGCAGTACTTC
CASSSGRTGFLLSSYEQYF
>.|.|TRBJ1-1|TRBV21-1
TGTGCCAGCAGCAAAGAGGACAGGACGTATATGATGAACACTGAAGCTTTCTTT
CASSKEDRTYMMNTEAFF
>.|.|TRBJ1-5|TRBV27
TGTGCCAGCAGTTCCCAGGGAATCGGTCAGCCCCAGCATTTT
CASSSQGIGQPQHF
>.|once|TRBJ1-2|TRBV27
TGTGCCAGCAGTTCGTTCGGGGTTGGCTCTGGCTACACCTTC
CASSSFGVGSGYTF
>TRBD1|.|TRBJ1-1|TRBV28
TGTGCCAGCAGTTTAGAAGGGGGCGGAAACATGAACACTGAAGCTTTCTTT
CASSLEGGGNMNTEAFF
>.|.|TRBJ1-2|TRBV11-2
TGTGCCAGCAGCTTAGAAAGACCAGGGTTGGAAGATGGCTACACCTTC
CASSLERPGLEDGYTF
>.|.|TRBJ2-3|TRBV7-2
TGTGCCAGCAGCTTGAGACTCATCACAGATACGCAGTATTTT
CASSLRLITDTQYF
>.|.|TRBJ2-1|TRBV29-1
TGCAGCGTTGAAAGGCAGGGAGGTGACAATGAGCAGTTCTTC
CSVERQGGDNEQFF
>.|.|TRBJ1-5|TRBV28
TGTGCCAGCACCGAGAGGGGACCGGGAGTGAATCAGCCCCAGCATTTT
CASTERGPGVNQPQHF
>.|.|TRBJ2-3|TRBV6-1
TGTGCCAGCGCTACAGGGTCGGGTACAGATACGCAGTATTTT
CASATGSGTDTQYF
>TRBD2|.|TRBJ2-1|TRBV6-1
TGTGCCAGCAGTGAAGGGGCGGGGGGTTACAATGAGCAGTTCTTC
CASSEGAGGYNEQFF
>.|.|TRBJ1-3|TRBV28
TGTGCCAGCCTACTTGACAGGTATGGAAACACCATATATTTT
CASLLDRYGNTIYF
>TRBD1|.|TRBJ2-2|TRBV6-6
TGTGCCAGCAGTTTCCGGGACAGCTACACCGGGGAGCTGTTTTTT
CASSFRDSYTGELFF
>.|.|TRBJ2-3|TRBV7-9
TGTGCCAGCAGCTTGGACTTGGGAACGCAGTATTTT
CASSLDLGTQYF
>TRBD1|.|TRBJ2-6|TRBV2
TGTGCCAGCAATCCGGGACAGCTACTCTCTGGGGCCAACGTCCTGACTTTC
CASNPGQLLSGANVLTF
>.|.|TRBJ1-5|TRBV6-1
TGTGCCAGCAGGGCCTATCAGCCCCAGCATTTT
CASRAYQPQHF
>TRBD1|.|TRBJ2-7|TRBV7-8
TGTGCCAGCAGCTCTAAGACAGGGGGAGACGAGCAGTACTTC
CASSSKTGGDEQYF
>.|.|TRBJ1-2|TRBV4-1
TGCGCCAGCAGCCCCAGCGGGGGGGGCTCTAACTATGGCTACACCTTC
CASSPSGGGSNYGYTF
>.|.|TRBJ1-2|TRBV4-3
TGCGCCAGCAGCCAAGAAGGTCAGGGGATTATCCTTAAGGGCTACACCTTC
CASSQEGQGIILKGYTF
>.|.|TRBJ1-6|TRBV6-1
TGTGCCAGCAGGGGCCCACAGGGAAATTCACCCCTCCACTTT
CASRGPQGNSPLHF
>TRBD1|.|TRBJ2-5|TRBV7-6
TGTGCCAGCAGCTCCCAACAGGGGGGAGAGACCCAGTACTTC
CASSSQQGGETQYF
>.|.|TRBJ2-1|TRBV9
TGTGCCAGCAGCGAAGGACAGAGCTCCTACAATGAGCAGTTCTTC
CASSEGQSSYNEQFF
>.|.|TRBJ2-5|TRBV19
TGTGCCAGTAGTAATGGGGCGGGGGAGACCCAGTACTTC
CASSNGAGETQYF
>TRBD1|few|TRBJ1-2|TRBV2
TGTGCCACCCCGACAGGGCAAGGCTACACCTTC
CATPTGQGYTF
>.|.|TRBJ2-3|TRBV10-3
TGTGCCATCAGTTTAGGCGGGGACACAGATACGCAGTATTTT
CAISLGGDTDTQYF
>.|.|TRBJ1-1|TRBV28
TGTGCCAGCAGTTTTGCGGGCCTCAACACTGAAGCTTTCTTT
CASSFAGLNTEAFF
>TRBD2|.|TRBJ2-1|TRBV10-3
TGTGCCATCAGTGATTCGGGGGGAACCTACAATGAGCAGTTCTTC
CAISDSGGTYNEQFF
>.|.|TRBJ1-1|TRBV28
TGTGCCAGCAGCGTCAGGGGCTCCCAAGGGGAAGCTTTCTTT
CASSVRGSQGEAFF
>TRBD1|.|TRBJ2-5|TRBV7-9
TGTGCCAGCAGCTTGAGGACAGGACAAGAGACCCAGTACTTC
CASSLRTGQETQYF
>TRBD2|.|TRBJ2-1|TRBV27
TGTGCCAGCAGTTTAAGGAGTAGCGGGGGGACCTACAATGAGCAGTTCTTC
CASSLRSSGGTYNEQFF
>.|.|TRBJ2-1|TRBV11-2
TGTGCCAGCAGCTTAGAGCTCGCAGTAGCGAATGAGCAGTTCTTC
CASSLELAVANEQFF
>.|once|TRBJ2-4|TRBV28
TGTGCCAGCAGTTTATGGGGGGCGGCCAAAAACATTCAGTACTTC
CASSLWGAAKNIQYF
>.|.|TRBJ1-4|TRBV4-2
TGTGCCAGCAGCCAAGATCCCGCCGGGGTTGCAACTAATGAAAAACTGTTTTTT
CASSQDPAGVATNEKLFF